This TCR beta chain was recovered during a study of blood T cell repertoires in COVID-19. For the study at large: Whether acute or convalescent, the COVID-19 samples came from the United States, Italy and Spain. PBMCs, B-cell-depleted T cells, or T cells were the source of the cDNA or gDNA that made up the material.

This clone was seen only once. Trimming took 5 bases from V and 6 from J; bases not matched to a gene: 8. The CDR3 runs to 15 residues. The germline V gene has CDR1 MNHEY and CDR2 SVGAGI. During active infection, Seattle patients enrolled and were then monitored through disease. Original handling: Estimated nucleated cell counts came from reference gene primer amplification. Libraries were prepared by immunoSEQ multiplex PCR; TCRdb keeps only in-frame clonotypes and omits some of them. The V and J calls and clone size come from that table; D and trimming were worked out from the DNA. The data contain roughly 130,000 clones, about 88% of them seen just once; the ten biggest clones take up over 2%.

The receptor's source is a human donor with COVID-19, enrolled during active disease. The donor label of this sample is uncertain. Sequencing was performed on peripheral blood. The rearrangement links TRBV6-5 to TRBJ2-1, with 9 bases lining up with TRBD2. The CDR3 nucleotides read TGTGCCAGCAGTCCCGGGACTAGCTTAGGCAATGAGCAGTTCTTC. It yields the protein CASSPGTSLGNEQFF.